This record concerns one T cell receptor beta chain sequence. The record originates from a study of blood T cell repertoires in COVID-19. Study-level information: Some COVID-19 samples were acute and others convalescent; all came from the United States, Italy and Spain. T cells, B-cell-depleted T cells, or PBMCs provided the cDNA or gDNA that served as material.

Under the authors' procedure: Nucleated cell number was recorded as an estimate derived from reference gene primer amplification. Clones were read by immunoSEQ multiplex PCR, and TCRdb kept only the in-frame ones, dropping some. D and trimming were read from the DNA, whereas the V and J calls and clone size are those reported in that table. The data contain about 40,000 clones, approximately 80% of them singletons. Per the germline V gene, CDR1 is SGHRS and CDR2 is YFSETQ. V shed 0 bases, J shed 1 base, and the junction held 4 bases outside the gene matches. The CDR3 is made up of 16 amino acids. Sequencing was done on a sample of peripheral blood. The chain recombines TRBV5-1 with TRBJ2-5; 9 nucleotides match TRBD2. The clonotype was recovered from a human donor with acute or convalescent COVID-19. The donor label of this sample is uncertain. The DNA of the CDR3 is TGCGCCAGCAGCTTGGCCAGACTAGCGGCCCAAGAGACCCAGTACTTC. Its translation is CASSLARLAAQETQYF.